This T cell receptor beta chain derives from a study of identical twins. Study-wide results and caveats: Within twin pairs, the out-of-frame alpha sequences they shared showed excess low generation probability.

The table lists this clonotype with a few counts. Antigen: not known. cDNA molecules carried unique molecular identifiers, and template switching added a universal primer site. Each CDR3 protein gets one entry after TCRdb re-called the 5' RACE reads with MiXCR. The table records about 720,000 distinct CDR3 sequences, roughly 18% of them present only once. The germline V gene has CDR1 ENHRY and CDR2 SYGVKD. Trimming cost V 11 bases and J 6 bases; bases outside gene matches: 12. The CDR3 is 14 amino acids. These sequences were also reported in another study, on T cells expressing NK-cell markers. Per that study: HCMV seropositivity marked most of the eight sequenced donors; one was seronegative.

Sequenced: PBMCs. The chain carries TRBV10-3 and TRBJ2-3, with 9 bases identical to TRBD2. This TCR was recovered from a woman younger than 30 in good health. The CDR3 DNA sequence: TGTGCCGTTTCTAGCGGGGCCGCCGGGGATACGCAGTATTTT. Translated, it gives CAVSSGAAGDTQYF.